Presented here are 6 T cell receptor beta chains from one specimen sequenced in a study of breast tumors, draining lymph nodes, adjacent tissues. Breast cancer patients provided tissue from their axillary draining lymph nodes. TCRdb passed the multiplex PCR reads through MiXCR, listing each CDR3 protein once. Of about 230,000 distinct CDR3 sequences listed, approximately 30% are singletons. The sequencing input was axillary lymph node tissue. These receptors came from a female donor with breast cancer. Some clones in this sample may be carry-over from other donors' samples.

This clonotype was counted at least ten times. The chain employs TRBV12-5 and TRBJ2-7; D remains ambiguous. CDR3 length equals 11 residues. The germline V gene encodes CDR1 LGHNT and CDR2 FRNRAP. With 4 bases removed from V and 3 bases from J, the gap between germline ends came to 4 bases. The CDR3 is CASGSHYEQYF. The CDR3 nucleotides read TGTGCTAGTGGTTCCCACTACGAGCAGTACTTC.

V and J are TRBV7-3 and TRBJ1-2, with 10 bases lining up with TRBD1. V shed 8 bases, J shed 7 bases, and the junction held 7 bases outside the gene matches. This CDR3 has 13 amino acids. Germline CDR1 reads SGHTA; CDR2 reads FQGTGA. The CDR3 reads CASSQGDRGGYTF. The CDR3 DNA reads TGTGCCAGCTCTCAAGGGGACAGGGGTGGCTACACCTTC. The full variable domain, rest sourced from reference TRBV7-3 and TRBJ1-2, is GAGVSQTPSNKVTEKGKYVELRCDPISGHTALYWYRQSLGQGPEFLIYFQGTGAADDSGLPNDRFFAVRPEGSVSTLKIQRTERGDSAVYLCASSQGDRGGYTFGSGTRLTVV.

This clonotype has just a few counts. It may be a read error: a sequence one base away is much more abundant. The V gene is TRBV20-1, the J gene TRBJ2-7, with D unclear. This CDR3 region has 11 residues. The germline gives CDR1 DFQATT, CDR2 SNEGSKA (reference sequence). The CDR3 loop is CSAAGPYEQSF. The CDR3 DNA sequence: TGCAGTGCTGCAGGACCTTACGAGCAGTCCTTC.

This chain links TRBV5-6 with TRBJ2-2; 7 bases line up with TRBD2. The CDR3 sequence is 16 residues long. The germline V gene has CDR1 SGHDT and CDR2 YYEEEE. The ends lost 1 base at V and 3 bases at J; junction bases unmatched: 6. CDR3 coding DNA: TGTGCCAGCAGCTTGACAACTGGGGGGGACACCGGGGAGCTGTTTTTT. Translated: CASSLTTGGDTGELFF.

Of note for this clonotype: A read error may be the cause here, since a much bigger clone is one base away. The chain has TRBV11-2 and TRBJ2-7; D assignment may be TRBD1 or TRBD2 (5 bases each). Germline loops: CDR1 SGHAT, CDR2 FQNNGV. The length of the CDR3 is 13 residues. Written as DNA, the CDR3 is TGTGCCAGCAGCAAAGAGGGGCGGGCCGAGCGGTACTTC. Its protein is CASSKEGRAERYF.

This clonotype was picked up many times. The J gene is TRBJ2-1, the V gene TRBV24-1; TRBD1 or TRBD2 may be the D gene (5 bases each). Trimming removed 10 bases from V and 6 bases from J, with 15 bases in between. Germline V gene lookup returns CDR1 KGHDR and CDR2 SFDVKD. The CDR3 loop spans 13 amino acids. The CDR3 sequence: CATQQAGGNEQFF. CDR3 in DNA: TGTGCCACTCAACAGGCTGGGGGCAATGAGCAGTTCTTC.